This T cell receptor (beta chain) was captured in a study of cytomegalovirus exposure and HLA in healthy donors. Study-level points and caveats: For most subjects, TCR beta sequences were reported to predict HLA-A and HLA-B alleles with accuracy. In a later analysis, compared with equally common non-associated chains, HLA-associated beta chains were more expanded. Presence/absence comparisons presumed near-even sequencing depth among donors. High sensitivity and specificity were reportedly achieved when the classifier diagnosed cytomegalovirus status.

Worth noting for this clone: Its matching antigen is unknown.

The PCR employed 60 Vbeta primers together with 13 Jbeta primers. TCRdb's copy holds only in-frame clones and misses some; the assay was immunoSEQ multiplex PCR. The sample has around 200,000 clones, 84% seen once. CDR3 length: 15 amino acids. The J segment lost 4 bases and the V segment lost 4 bases, leaving 10 bases of the junction unmatched. Germline-derived CDR1 and CDR2 are SGDLS and YYNGEE. This TCR was recovered from a girl aged 2 to 10 in good health and CMV-seropositive. The V and J genes are TRBV9 and TRBJ1-1, with 7 nucleotides matching TRBD1. Input material: PBMCs. CDR3 in DNA: TGTGCCAGCAGCCCCTCGGGACAGAGATTCACTGAAGCTTTCTTT. Protein sequence: CASSPSGQRFTEAFF.